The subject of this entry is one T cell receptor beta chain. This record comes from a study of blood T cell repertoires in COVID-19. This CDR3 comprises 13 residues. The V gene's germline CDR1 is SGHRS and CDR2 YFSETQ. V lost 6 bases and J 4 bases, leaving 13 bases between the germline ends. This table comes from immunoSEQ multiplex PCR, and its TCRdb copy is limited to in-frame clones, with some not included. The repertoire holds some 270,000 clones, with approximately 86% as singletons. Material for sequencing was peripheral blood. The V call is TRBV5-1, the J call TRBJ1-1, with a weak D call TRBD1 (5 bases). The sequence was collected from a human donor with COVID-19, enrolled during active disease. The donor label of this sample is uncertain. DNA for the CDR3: TGCGCCAGCAATAAGGGGATAAGCACTGAAGCTTTCTTT. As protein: CASNKGISTEAFF.